The sequence of this T cell receptor beta chain was determined in a study of cytomegalovirus exposure and HLA in healthy donors. Findings of the study overall: In a later analysis, specific HLA alleles were associated with 15,000 to 20,000 TCR beta sequences at a 0.05 false discovery rate. Serostatus for CMV was the only available immune exposure information. In a later analysis, TCR association rates varied by HLA locus: DRB1 most, HLA-C fewest.

In regard to this clone: Antigen specificity is unknown.

Germline V gene data show CDR1 as LNHNV and CDR2 as YYDKDF (reference sequence). The V and J ends lost 3 bases and 1 base, in that order; junction bases with no gene match: 17. This CDR3 spans 21 amino acids. Vbeta (60) and Jbeta (13) primers were used in the PCR. TCRdb's copy holds only in-frame clones and misses some; the assay was immunoSEQ multiplex PCR. Of roughly 160,000 clones detected, around 80% appear once; the ten largest clones hold around 4.3%. The chain is built from TRBV15 and TRBJ2-2; TRBD1 aligns across 10 bases. The sample consisted of PBMCs. This receptor was obtained from a man aged 25 to 45 in good health and CMV-seronegative. Here the CDR3 reads CATSRTGTGEMITVNTGELFF. The CDR3 DNA follows: TGTGCCACCAGCAGGACCGGGACAGGGGAGATGATAACCGTGAACACCGGGGAGCTGTTTTTT.